These 23 T cell receptor beta chains share one sample of origin, sequenced in a study of regulatory T cells in long-lasting Graves disease. Assembly of TCR beta libraries relied on iRepertoire HTBI primers together with Arm-PCR of CDR3 regions. One entry per CDR3 protein, called by TCRdb with MiXCR from the multiplex PCR reads. The sample records 500,000 or so distinct CDR3 sequences, more than 15% being singletons. Time point given: newly diagnosed GD, antithyroid drugs for less than 3 months. Making the TCR library involved RNA that had been extracted from PBMCs. The sample also formed part of further work on T cells in Graves' hyperthyroidism and ophthalmopathy.

This specimen consisted of peripheral blood mononuclear cells (PBMCs), obtained at new diagnosis, from a patient treated with antithyroid drugs. These receptors all come from a woman aged 35 to 59 with Graves disease.

This clonotype was seen more than once but under ten times. This chain uses TRBV15 with TRBJ2-2; D is unresolved. V was clipped by 3 bases and J by 2 bases, with 7 bases between them. The CDR3 has 14 residues. The germline CDR1 and CDR2 sequences are LNHNV and YYDKDF (reference sequence). CDR3 region: CATSRYSNTGELFF. As DNA, the CDR3 is TGTGCCACCAGCAGGTACAGCAACACCGGGGAGCTGTTTTTT. Full variable domain (remainder filled in from reference TRBV15 and TRBJ2-2): DAMVIQNPRYQVTQFGKPVTLSCSQTLNHNVMYWYQQKSSQAPKLLFHYYDKDFNNEADTPDNFQSRRPNTSFCFLDIRSPGLGDTAMYLCATSRYSNTGELFFGEGSRLTVL.

There are many counts of this clonotype. The J gene is TRBJ2-7, the V gene TRBV6-1; TRBD1 aligns across 11 bases. V lost 6 bases to trimming and J lost 8 bases; unmatched junction nucleotides: 12. Germline values: CDR1 MNHNS, CDR2 SASEGT. CDR3 size: 15 residues. The CDR3 spells CASSNTGTGGLQQYF. DNA for the CDR3: TGTGCCAGCAGCAATACCGGGACAGGGGGTTTACAGCAGTACTTC.

This clonotype was picked up many times. In nucleotides, the CDR3 is TGTGCCAGCAGGGGCCTCCCCGGGGAGACCCAGTACTTC. Encoded protein: CASRGLPGETQYF. V and J are TRBV28 and TRBJ2-1; the D is unclear. The J call is in doubt because the DNA end fits TRBJ2-5 better. The CDR3 length is 13 residues. Germline V gives CDR1 MDHEN, CDR2 SYDVKM.

This clonotype was seen at least ten times. The chain links TRBV12-3 or TRBV12-4 to TRBJ2-3; D ambiguous. The CDR3 length is 14 residues. V lost 2 bases, J lost 2 bases, and 8 bases lay in between. Here the CDR3 DNA reads TGTGCCAGCAGTTTAAGGCCCACCACAGATACGCAGTATTTT. As protein: CASSLRPTTDTQYF.

This clonotype was counted many times. This sequence joins TRBV3-1 and TRBJ2-1, with D unclear. Trimming removed 2 bases at V and 13 bases at J, with 9 bases between. The germline V gene encodes CDR1 LGHDT and CDR2 YNNKEL (reference sequence). This CDR3 is 11 amino acids long. CDR3 sequence reads: CASSQSQTQFF. The CDR3 DNA sequence: TGTGCCAGCAGCCAAAGTCAGACTCAGTTCTTC.

This clonotype came up many times. The chain recombines TRBV20-1 with TRBJ2-3; 7 nucleotides agree with TRBD1. The CDR3 totals 15 residues. J was trimmed by 2 bases and V by 5 bases; bases with no gene match: 10. Germline V gene sequence: CDR1 DFQATT, CDR2 SNEGSKA (reference sequence). Here the CDR3 reads CSAPDRRSTTDTQYF. In nucleotides, the CDR3 is TGCAGTGCTCCGGACAGGAGGTCTACCACAGATACGCAGTATTTT.

The sample holds many counts of this clonotype. The V gene is TRBV13, the J gene TRBJ1-6, with a weak D call TRBD1 (5 bases). This CDR3 spans 15 amino acids. From germline, CDR1 is PRHDT and CDR2 FYEKMQ (reference sequence). V lost 3 bases, J lost 2 bases, and 8 bases lay in between. CDR3 in amino acids: CASSFRAPYNSPLHF. As DNA, the CDR3 is TGTGCCAGCAGCTTCAGGGCGCCCTATAATTCACCCCTCCACTTT.

J is TRBJ1-1 and V is TRBV4-1; a weak D match, TRBD1 (5 bases). Per germline, CDR1 MGHRA and CDR2 YSYEKL. The CDR3 runs to 15 residues. V was clipped by 1 base and J by 8 bases, with 17 bases between them. CDR3 region: CASSQVLGGEKEAFF. CDR3 nucleotides: TGCGCCAGCAGCCAAGTCCTGGGGGGAGAAAAAGAAGCTTTCTTT.

About this clonotype itself: Given a much more abundant clone one base away, this may be a read error. The genes are TRBV12-3 or TRBV12-4 and TRBJ2-5, with D possibly called TRBD1 or TRBD2 (5 bases each). With 10 bases removed from V and 11 bases from J, the gap between germline ends came to 26 bases. The CDR3 extends over 14 amino acids. Here the CDR3 reads CAIGAVHSYNEQYF. DNA of the CDR3: TGTGCCATCGGGGCGGTGCACTCCTACAATGAGCAGTACTTC.

This chain uses TRBV5-4 with TRBJ1-5; 9 bases line up with TRBD1. Germline trimming cut 4 bases from V and 3 bases from J; bases unmatched to any gene: 5. The CDR3 loop spans 15 amino acids. Germline V gene sequence: CDR1 SGHNT, CDR2 YYREEE (reference sequence). In DNA form, the CDR3 reads TGTGCCAGCAGCGGGGGGACAGGGCCCAATCAGCCCCAGCATTTT. Translated, it gives CASSGGTGPNQPQHF.

This clonotype was counted ten times or more. The V gene is TRBV3-1, the J gene TRBJ1-2; the D is unclear. The CDR3 loop spans 12 amino acids. With 4 bases removed from V and 3 bases from J, the gap between germline ends came to 6 bases. CDR1 is LGHDT, CDR2 YNNKEL, per germline (reference sequence). The CDR3, as DNA: TGTGCCAGCAGCCCTAATTACTATGGCTACACCTTC. This gives the protein CASSPNYYGYTF.

This clonotype was counted ten times or more. The V call is TRBV27, the J call TRBJ1-1, with D hard to call. The germline CDR1 and CDR2 sequences are MNHEY and SMNVEV (reference sequence). This CDR3 is built from 13 residues. V gave up 2 bases and J gave up 1 base, with 5 bases separating them. CDR3 amino acids: CASSLKENTEAFF. CDR3 nucleotides: TGTGCCAGCAGTTTAAAGGAGAACACTGAAGCTTTCTTT.

This clonotype has just a few counts. V usage is TRBV4-1 and J usage is TRBJ2-5; no definite D call. This CDR3 is 14 amino acids long. Deletions cut 1 base from V and 2 bases from J, with 8 bases between. CDR1 and CDR2 from the germline V gene are MGHRA and YSYEKL. The CDR3 loop is CASSQAPAQETQYF. Here the CDR3 DNA reads TGCGCCAGCAGCCAAGCTCCCGCTCAAGAGACCCAGTACTTC.

This chain joins TRBV29-1 and TRBJ2-5, with no clear D. V was pared by 4 bases and J by 5 bases, with 5 bases between. CDR1 SQVTM and CDR2 ANQGSEA come from the germline V gene. The CDR3 consists of 10 residues. The CDR3 protein is CSVAFETQYF. In DNA, the CDR3 is TGCAGCGTTGCTTTTGAGACCCAGTACTTC.

This clonotype has at least ten counts. The rearrangement joins TRBV18 to TRBJ2-1, with 7 bases aligning to TRBD1. Germline values: CDR1 KGHSH, CDR2 LQKENI. The CDR3 is 13 residues long. After removal of 5 bases from V and 4 bases from J, the junction contained 2 bases not matched to a gene. CDR3 region: CASSEGQYNEQFF. As DNA, the CDR3 is TGTGCCAGCTCAGAGGGACAGTACAATGAGCAGTTCTTC.

This clonotype was seen a handful of times. Lacking the conserved final phenylalanine or tryptophan, this CDR3 likely reflects a read error. It is unclear where the CDR3 begins or ends on the DNA, so no DNA is shown, and the CDR3 is as TCRdb lists it. This sequence joins TRBV5-6 and TRBJ2-7; TRBD1, the table's D call, lacks a check against the DNA. Termini included, the CDR3 measures 13 amino acids. In germline, CDR1 is SGHDT, CDR2 YYEEEE. CDR3 in amino acids: CASSFWGGQGTKI.

This clonotype showed up many times. The chain has TRBV11-2 and TRBJ2-1; 11 bases are a match to TRBD2. V was pared by 5 bases and J by 9 bases, with 9 bases of the junction left unmatched. There are 15 residues in the CDR3. CDR1 is SGHAT, CDR2 FQNNGV, per germline. CDR3 loop: CASSPISGGAPEQFF. The CDR3 coding sequence is TGTGCCAGCAGCCCAATTAGCGGGGGGGCCCCTGAGCAGTTCTTC.

This chain connects TRBV28 to TRBJ1-1, with a possible D match to TRBD1 (5 bases). With 5 bases removed from V and 4 bases from J, the gap between germline ends came to 17 bases. Germline CDR1 is MDHEN and CDR2 is SYDVKM. This CDR3 region has 15 residues. The CDR3 nucleotides read TGTGCCAGCAGTCCGCAGGGATGGCTCGGCACTGAAGCTTTCTTT. Translated: CASSPQGWLGTEAFF. Based on the CDR3 plus reference TRBV28 and TRBJ1-1, the full variable domain is DVKVTQSSRYLVKRTGEKVFLECVQDMDHENMFWYRQDPGLGLRLIYFSYDVKMKEKGDIPEGYSVSREKKERFSLILESASTNQTSMYLCASSPQGWLGTEAFFGQGTRLTVV.

This clonotype was counted a few times. The J gene is TRBJ2-5, the V gene TRBV25-1; 10 bases are shared with TRBD1. The CDR3 is 17 residues long. V lost 8 bases to trimming and J lost 1 base; unmatched junction nucleotides: 13. Germline-derived CDR1 and CDR2 are MGHDK and SYGVNS. CDR3 amino acids: CASHGLGTGDSQETQYF. The CDR3 DNA reads as TGTGCCAGCCACGGTCTCGGGACAGGGGATTCCCAAGAGACCCAGTACTTC.

The V call is TRBV11-3, the J call TRBJ2-1; 9 nucleotides align to TRBD2. The V gene end was trimmed by 0 bases and the J gene end by 7 bases; junction bases not matched to a gene: 4. The germline V gene has CDR1 SGHNT and CDR2 YENEEA. The CDR3 has 15 amino acids. In DNA form, the CDR3 reads TGTGCCAGCAGCTTAGAGGGGACTAGCAGTAATGAGCAGTTCTTC. This codes for CASSLEGTSSNEQFF.

This clonotype has only a few counts. The genes are TRBV3-1 and TRBJ2-7; 9 bases fit TRBD1. The junction had 7 bases not matched to a gene; V was cut back by 5 bases and J by 2 bases. This CDR3 region has 15 residues. Germline V gene lookup returns CDR1 LGHDT and CDR2 YNNKEL (reference sequence). The CDR3 sequence is CASSSRTGDPYEQYF. CDR3 nucleotide sequence: TGTGCCAGCAGCTCGCGGACAGGGGACCCCTACGAGCAGTACTTC.

This clonotype was seen ten or more times. V usage is TRBV12-3 or TRBV12-4 and J usage is TRBJ1-2; D perhaps matches TRBD1 (6 bases). The CDR3 is 13 residues long. V was clipped by 7 bases and J by 7 bases, with 16 bases between them. CDR3 residues: CASTHRTAFGYTF. For the CDR3, the DNA is TGTGCCAGCACCCACAGGACAGCCTTTGGCTACACCTTC.

This clonotype was seen many times. The chain is built from TRBV5-1 and TRBJ1-1; the match to TRBD1 covers 10 bases. CDR1 and CDR2 from the germline V gene are SGHRS and YFSETQ. This CDR3 region has 14 residues. Trimming took 7 bases from V and 3 from J; bases not matched to a gene: 6. The CDR3 nucleotides are TGCGCCAGCGGCCGGACAGGGGGTCACACTGAAGCTTTCTTT. Its protein is CASGRTGGHTEAFF.